The rows below give T cell receptor beta chains drawn from one sample of a study of T-cell memory formation after mild COVID-19. TCRdb fed the 5' RACE reads into MiXCR, producing one record per CDR3 protein. In the table there are 450,000 or so distinct CDR3 sequences, 20% to 25% of which are singletons. The sequencing sample was made of PBMCs or a T cell subset sorted from them (not recorded which). These receptors all stem from an adult woman who had mild COVID-19 (a few samples of this study predate the infection). Cell type and time point are not known. CDR3s include the opening cysteine and the closing phenylalanine or tryptophan. The order of the fields is J gene, V gene, CDR3 length, clone size, D gene, CDR3 protein, CDR3 DNA. The D gene is left open where the match is weak. Not all rows give a size; the values are once, few, many and, for expanded clones, a class.

j_call: TRBJ2-7
v_call: TRBV2
cdr3_length: 11
clone_size: -
d_call: -
cdr3_aa: CASRGYYEQYF
cdr3_nt: TGTGCCAGCAGAGGATACTACGAGCAGTACTTC

j_call: TRBJ2-3
v_call: TRBV7-8
cdr3_length: 17
clone_size: -
d_call: -
cdr3_aa: CASSLDQQPSWGDTQYF
cdr3_nt: TGTGCCAGCAGCTTAGATCAGCAGCCGTCTTGGGGAGATACGCAGTATTTT

j_call: TRBJ2-5
v_call: TRBV5-5
cdr3_length: 14
clone_size: few
d_call: -
cdr3_aa: CASSLVSGQETQYF
cdr3_nt: TGTGCCAGCAGCTTGGTTTCCGGGCAGGAGACCCAGTACTTC

j_call: TRBJ2-7
v_call: TRBV18
cdr3_length: 15
clone_size: few
d_call: -
cdr3_aa: CASSPMQDLSYEQYF
cdr3_nt: TGTGCCAGCTCACCAATGCAGGACCTCTCCTACGAGCAGTACTTC

j_call: TRBJ1-2
v_call: TRBV3-1
cdr3_length: 13
clone_size: -
d_call: -
cdr3_aa: CASSQRTNYGYTF
cdr3_nt: TGTGCCAGCAGCCAACGGACTAACTATGGCTACACCTTC

j_call: TRBJ2-3
v_call: TRBV7-2
cdr3_length: 13
clone_size: -
d_call: TRBD2
cdr3_aa: CATRLAGRDTQYF
cdr3_nt: TGTGCCACCAGACTAGCGGGAAGGGATACGCAGTATTTT

j_call: TRBJ1-5
v_call: TRBV7-8
cdr3_length: 15
clone_size: few
d_call: -
cdr3_aa: CASSSKGGGNQPQHF
cdr3_nt: TGTGCCAGCAGCTCAAAGGGGGGAGGCAATCAGCCCCAGCATTTT

j_call: TRBJ1-2
v_call: TRBV10-3
cdr3_length: 15
clone_size: few
d_call: TRBD1
cdr3_aa: CAISAPGQGYYGYTF
cdr3_nt: TGTGCCATCAGTGCCCCGGGACAGGGGTACTATGGCTACACCTTC

j_call: TRBJ1-5
v_call: TRBV5-6
cdr3_length: 16
clone_size: -
d_call: -
cdr3_aa: CASSVLGHDSNQPQHF
cdr3_nt: TGTGCCAGCAGCGTACTGGGACACGATAGCAATCAGCCCCAGCATTTT

j_call: TRBJ2-4
v_call: TRBV7-9
cdr3_length: 15
clone_size: -
d_call: -
cdr3_aa: CASSSPGGFKNIQYF
cdr3_nt: TGTGCCAGCAGCTCTCCTGGGGGATTCAAAAACATTCAGTACTTC

j_call: TRBJ2-3
v_call: TRBV5-1
cdr3_length: 15
clone_size: few
d_call: -
cdr3_aa: CASSSRSTGTDTQYF
cdr3_nt: TGCGCCAGCAGCTCCCGCTCTACGGGCACAGATACGCAGTATTTT

j_call: TRBJ2-7
v_call: TRBV18
cdr3_length: 16
clone_size: few
d_call: TRBD2
cdr3_aa: CASSPSPSGVLVEQYF
cdr3_nt: TGTGCCAGCTCACCATCCCCCAGCGGGGTGTTGGTTGAGCAGTACTTC

j_call: TRBJ2-7
v_call: TRBV7-9
cdr3_length: 15
clone_size: -
d_call: TRBD1
cdr3_aa: CASSLRQGTMNEQYF
cdr3_nt: TGTGCCAGCAGCTTAAGACAGGGGACGATGAACGAGCAGTACTTC

j_call: TRBJ2-7
v_call: TRBV5-4
cdr3_length: 18
clone_size: few
d_call: TRBD2
cdr3_aa: CASSLYGLAGSSSYEQYF
cdr3_nt: TGTGCCAGCAGCTTGTACGGACTAGCGGGGAGCAGCTCCTACGAGCAGTACTTC

j_call: TRBJ1-4
v_call: TRBV12-3/TRBV12-4
cdr3_length: 14
clone_size: few
d_call: TRBD1
cdr3_aa: CASSLRQGGEKLFF
cdr3_nt: TGTGCCAGCAGTTTGCGACAGGGAGGTGAAAAACTGTTTTTT

j_call: TRBJ1-1
v_call: TRBV3-1
cdr3_length: 19
clone_size: few
d_call: -
cdr3_aa: CASSPPPLWGTGQRSEAFF
cdr3_nt: TGTGCCAGCAGCCCCCCCCCCTTATGGGGAACTGGGCAACGAAGTGAAGCTTTCTTT

j_call: TRBJ2-1
v_call: TRBV6-5
cdr3_length: 15
clone_size: once
d_call: TRBD1
cdr3_aa: CASTYIGQGVNEQFF
cdr3_nt: TGTGCCAGCACCTACATCGGACAGGGGGTCAATGAGCAGTTCTTC

j_call: TRBJ1-2
v_call: TRBV20-1
cdr3_length: 12
clone_size: -
d_call: -
cdr3_aa: CSAPGDNYGYTF
cdr3_nt: TGCAGTGCCCCTGGGGATAACTATGGCTACACCTTC

j_call: TRBJ1-3
v_call: TRBV9
cdr3_length: 14
clone_size: once
d_call: -
cdr3_aa: CASSVGGPGNTIYF
cdr3_nt: TGTGCCAGCAGCGTAGGGGGGCCTGGAAACACCATATATTTT

j_call: TRBJ1-4
v_call: TRBV7-9
cdr3_length: 16
clone_size: -
d_call: -
cdr3_aa: CASSSHTTFRNEKLFF
cdr3_nt: TGTGCCAGCAGCTCTCACACGACATTCAGGAATGAAAAACTGTTTTTT

j_call: TRBJ2-1
v_call: TRBV5-5
cdr3_length: 15
clone_size: few
d_call: -
cdr3_aa: CASSLELAIYNEQFF
cdr3_nt: TGTGCCAGCAGCTTGGAACTAGCAATCTACAATGAGCAGTTCTTC

j_call: TRBJ2-7
v_call: TRBV4-1
cdr3_length: 16
clone_size: few
d_call: -
cdr3_aa: CASSQEEDGNLYEQYF
cdr3_nt: TGCGCCAGCAGCCAAGAAGAAGACGGCAACCTCTACGAGCAGTACTTC

j_call: TRBJ2-3
v_call: TRBV2
cdr3_length: 14
clone_size: -
d_call: TRBD1
cdr3_aa: CASSAGTGTDTQYF
cdr3_nt: TGTGCCAGCAGTGCCGGGACAGGGACCGATACGCAGTATTTT

j_call: TRBJ2-6
v_call: TRBV19
cdr3_length: 13
clone_size: -
d_call: -
cdr3_aa: CASKSSGANVLTF
cdr3_nt: TGTGCCAGTAAAAGCTCTGGGGCCAACGTCCTGACTTTC

j_call: TRBJ2-1
v_call: TRBV7-2
cdr3_length: 15
clone_size: few
d_call: -
cdr3_aa: CASSLSRSLYNEQFF
cdr3_nt: TGTGCCAGCAGCTTAAGCAGGTCACTTTACAATGAGCAGTTCTTC

j_call: TRBJ2-3
v_call: TRBV3-1
cdr3_length: 17
clone_size: few
d_call: -
cdr3_aa: CASSQKPGNLFPDTQYF
cdr3_nt: TGTGCCAGCAGCCAGAAGCCGGGAAATTTGTTTCCAGATACGCAGTATTTT

j_call: TRBJ2-1
v_call: TRBV7-2
cdr3_length: 14
clone_size: few
d_call: TRBD2
cdr3_aa: CASSRSGSYNEQFF
cdr3_nt: TGTGCCAGCAGCCGTAGCGGGAGCTACAATGAGCAGTTCTTC

j_call: TRBJ2-5
v_call: TRBV7-2
cdr3_length: 15
clone_size: medium-sized
d_call: -
cdr3_aa: CASSLPHHRQETQYF
cdr3_nt: TGTGCCAGCAGCTTACCCCACCACAGACAAGAGACCCAGTACTTC

j_call: TRBJ2-1
v_call: TRBV7-2
cdr3_length: 14
clone_size: -
d_call: -
cdr3_aa: CASSLAGRVDEQFF
cdr3_nt: TGTGCCAGCAGCTTAGCTGGTCGGGTTGATGAGCAGTTCTTC

j_call: TRBJ2-7
v_call: TRBV12-3/TRBV12-4
cdr3_length: 14
clone_size: -
d_call: -
cdr3_aa: CASSSQGRAYEQYF
cdr3_nt: TGTGCCAGCAGTTCACAGGGGAGGGCCTACGAGCAGTACTTC

j_call: TRBJ2-7
v_call: TRBV20-1
cdr3_length: 11
clone_size: -
d_call: TRBD1
cdr3_aa: CSAPGGYEQYF
cdr3_nt: TGCAGTGCCCCAGGGGGCTACGAGCAGTACTTC

j_call: TRBJ2-2
v_call: TRBV7-2
cdr3_length: 17
clone_size: few
d_call: -
cdr3_aa: CASILWGGTVRTGELFF
cdr3_nt: TGTGCCAGCATCCTGTGGGGGGGGACAGTAAGAACCGGGGAGCTGTTTTTT

j_call: TRBJ2-5
v_call: TRBV25-1
cdr3_length: 15
clone_size: few
d_call: -
cdr3_aa: CASSEFRGRQETQYF
cdr3_nt: TGTGCCAGCAGTGAATTTCGGGGGAGGCAAGAGACCCAGTACTTC

j_call: TRBJ2-2
v_call: TRBV30
cdr3_length: 12
clone_size: -
d_call: -
cdr3_aa: CAWSQGVGELFF
cdr3_nt: TGTGCCTGGAGTCAAGGGGTCGGGGAGCTGTTTTTT

j_call: TRBJ2-2
v_call: TRBV9
cdr3_length: 17
clone_size: -
d_call: -
cdr3_aa: CASSEGTLALSTGELFF
cdr3_nt: TGTGCCAGCAGCGAGGGGACCCTAGCGCTCAGCACCGGGGAGCTGTTTTTT

j_call: TRBJ2-5
v_call: TRBV7-2
cdr3_length: 20
clone_size: -
d_call: TRBD1
cdr3_aa: CASSLLHIGTGGVGSETQYF
cdr3_nt: TGTGCCAGCAGCCTTCTTCATATCGGGACAGGGGGCGTAGGGTCAGAGACCCAGTACTTC

j_call: TRBJ2-1
v_call: TRBV7-8
cdr3_length: 11
clone_size: -
d_call: -
cdr3_aa: CASSGRNEQFF
cdr3_nt: TGTGCCAGCAGCGGGAGGAATGAGCAGTTCTTC

j_call: TRBJ2-7
v_call: TRBV6-1
cdr3_length: 14
clone_size: -
d_call: -
cdr3_aa: CASSEAGISYEQYF
cdr3_nt: TGTGCCAGCAGTGAAGCAGGGATCTCCTACGAGCAGTACTTC

j_call: TRBJ2-1
v_call: TRBV15
cdr3_length: 17
clone_size: -
d_call: TRBD2
cdr3_aa: CATSTTSGGAVYNEQFF
cdr3_nt: TGTGCCACCAGCACCACTAGCGGGGGGGCTGTCTACAATGAGCAGTTCTTC

j_call: TRBJ1-2
v_call: TRBV7-2
cdr3_length: 16
clone_size: once
d_call: TRBD1
cdr3_aa: CASSLAGTGGGYGYTF
cdr3_nt: TGTGCCAGCAGCTTAGCCGGGACAGGGGGCGGCTATGGCTACACCTTC

j_call: TRBJ2-3
v_call: TRBV29-1
cdr3_length: 14
clone_size: -
d_call: -
cdr3_aa: CSVARGRSTDTQYF
cdr3_nt: TGCAGCGTTGCCCGAGGGAGGAGCACAGATACGCAGTATTTT

j_call: TRBJ2-7
v_call: TRBV6-1
cdr3_length: 15
clone_size: -
d_call: -
cdr3_aa: CASTQGQRRSYEQYF
cdr3_nt: TGTGCCAGCACCCAAGGGCAGCGGCGCTCCTACGAGCAGTACTTC

j_call: TRBJ2-7
v_call: TRBV20-1
cdr3_length: 11
clone_size: -
d_call: -
cdr3_aa: CSARRQYEQYF
cdr3_nt: TGCAGTGCTAGGCGACAGTACGAGCAGTACTTC

j_call: TRBJ2-3
v_call: TRBV19
cdr3_length: 16
clone_size: -
d_call: -
cdr3_aa: CASREGAGTSTDTQYF
cdr3_nt: TGTGCCAGTAGGGAGGGAGCGGGCACTAGCACAGATACGCAGTATTTT

j_call: TRBJ1-1
v_call: TRBV7-9
cdr3_length: 12
clone_size: many
d_call: -
cdr3_aa: CASSLRDTEAFF
cdr3_nt: TGTGCCAGCAGCCTCAGGGACACTGAAGCTTTCTTT

j_call: TRBJ1-2
v_call: TRBV5-6
cdr3_length: 16
clone_size: -
d_call: TRBD1
cdr3_aa: CASSLARQGANYGYTF
cdr3_nt: TGTGCCAGCAGCTTGGCGCGACAGGGAGCTAACTATGGCTACACCTTC

j_call: TRBJ2-2
v_call: TRBV9
cdr3_length: 15
clone_size: -
d_call: -
cdr3_aa: CASSPMPGKTGELFF
cdr3_nt: TGTGCCAGCAGCCCCATGCCAGGGAAGACCGGGGAGCTGTTTTTT

j_call: TRBJ2-1
v_call: TRBV12-3/TRBV12-4
cdr3_length: 13
clone_size: many
d_call: -
cdr3_aa: CASSFATPHEQFF
cdr3_nt: TGTGCCAGCAGTTTCGCCACTCCCCATGAGCAGTTCTTC

j_call: TRBJ2-1
v_call: TRBV19
cdr3_length: 13
clone_size: -
d_call: TRBD2
cdr3_aa: CASSTGLAYEQFF
cdr3_nt: TGTGCCAGTAGTACGGGACTAGCTTATGAGCAGTTCTTC

j_call: TRBJ2-3
v_call: TRBV7-3
cdr3_length: 16
clone_size: many
d_call: TRBD1
cdr3_aa: CASSFLDRFSTDTQYF
cdr3_nt: TGTGCCAGCAGCTTCCTGGACAGGTTTAGCACAGATACGCAGTATTTT

j_call: TRBJ1-1
v_call: TRBV6-5
cdr3_length: 13
clone_size: -
d_call: -
cdr3_aa: CASSYRQGPEAFF
cdr3_nt: TGTGCCAGCAGTTATCGTCAGGGTCCTGAAGCTTTCTTT

j_call: TRBJ2-1
v_call: TRBV5-6
cdr3_length: 16
clone_size: -
d_call: -
cdr3_aa: CASGPTGDNRFYRQFF
cdr3_nt: TGTGCCAGCGGCCCCACTGGGGACAATCGATTCTATCGGCAGTTCTTC

j_call: TRBJ1-1
v_call: TRBV29-1
cdr3_length: 13
clone_size: few
d_call: -
cdr3_aa: CSVWGRLNTEAFF
cdr3_nt: TGCAGCGTTTGGGGGCGATTGAACACTGAAGCTTTCTTT